Listed below are T cell receptor beta chains from one sample, sequenced in a study of blood T cell repertoires in COVID-19. Assay used: immunoSEQ multiplex PCR; TCRdb lists only in-frame clones, some missing. This sample has about 120,000 clones; about 78% occur once, and the top ten carry about 2.3%. The sample was peripheral blood. Receptors were obtained from an older man with acute or convalescent COVID-19. The CDR3 runs from the conserved cysteine through the conserved F or W. D genes are given only for firm matches. Some rows mark clone size as missing; the rest say once, few, many or name a class of expanded clone.

abundance | d_gene | j_gene | v_gene | CDR3aa | CDR3nt
- | - | TRBJ2-7 | TRBV6-2/TRBV6-3 | CASSQGFSYEQYF | TGTGCCAGCAGTCAGGGGTTCTCCTACGAGCAGTACTTC
once | - | TRBJ1-2 | TRBV19 | CASSIDWRKRPGGYTF | TGTGCCAGTAGTATAGATTGGAGAAAAAGGCCGGGGGGCTACACCTTC
many | TRBD1 | TRBJ2-2 | TRBV6-5 | CASRTGGATGELFF | TGTGCCAGCAGGACAGGGGGCGCGACCGGGGAGCTGTTTTTT
many | - | TRBJ1-2 | TRBV7-2 | CASSLAGAGNYGYTF | TGTGCCAGCAGCTTAGCAGGGGCTGGGAACTATGGCTACACCTTC
few | - | TRBJ1-3 | TRBV6-5 | CASRKNGLGNTIYF | TGTGCCAGCAGGAAAAATGGGCTCGGAAACACCATATATTTT
- | - | TRBJ1-2 | TRBV5-6 | CASSLAGNRRGGYTF | TGTGCCAGCAGCTTGGCCGGTAACCGGAGGGGCGGCTACACCTTC
- | - | TRBJ2-3 | TRBV29-1 | CSGLKAGVTDTQYF | TGCAGCGGATTGAAGGCGGGTGTCACAGATACGCAGTATTTT
- | TRBD2 | TRBJ2-1 | TRBV7-3 | CASSFTGTSGFNEQFF | TGTGCCAGCAGCTTCACCGGGACTAGCGGGTTTAATGAGCAGTTCTTC
- | TRBD1 | TRBJ2-2 | TRBV9 | CASSEGRGPNTGELFF | TGTGCCAGCAGCGAGGGAAGGGGGCCGAACACCGGGGAGCTGTTTTTT
few | TRBD1 | TRBJ1-5 | TRBV30 | CAWSRTGNQPQHF | TGTGCCTGGAGTAGGACAGGGAATCAGCCCCAGCATTTT
few | - | TRBJ2-6 | TRBV2 | CASSAGISGANVLTF | TGTGCCAGCAGTGCAGGAATCTCTGGGGCCAACGTCCTGACTTTC
once | - | TRBJ2-2 | TRBV9 | CASSVGGGNTGELFF | TGTGCCAGCAGCGTAGGAGGGGGGAACACCGGGGAGCTGTTTTTT
- | TRBD1 | TRBJ2-5 | TRBV6-6 | CASTFLPGQGKETQYF | TGTGCCAGCACCTTTCTCCCAGGACAGGGAAAAGAGACCCAGTACTTC
- | TRBD1 | TRBJ1-2 | TRBV2 | CASSSTGGWGYTF | TGTGCCAGCAGTTCGACAGGGGGCTGGGGCTACACCTTC
- | TRBD1 | TRBJ2-2 | TRBV9 | CASSVGQRGLSTGELFF | TGTGCCAGCAGCGTTGGACAAAGGGGGCTAAGCACCGGGGAGCTGTTTTTT
- | - | TRBJ2-3 | TRBV4-1 | CASSLSAVGDTQYF | TGCGCCAGCAGCCTTAGCGCGGTGGGGGATACGCAGTATTTT
- | - | TRBJ1-5 | TRBV15 | CATSRGQGNQPQHF | TGTGCCACCAGCAGAGGGCAGGGTAATCAGCCCCAGCATTTT
- | - | TRBJ2-7 | TRBV3-1/TRBV3-2 | CASSRQYEQYF | TGTGCCAGCAGCCGGCAATACGAGCAGTACTTC
- | - | TRBJ2-7 | TRBV7-9 | CASSLIRGEQYF | TGTGCCAGCAGCTTAATCCGGGGCGAGCAGTACTTC
- | TRBD1 | TRBJ1-4 | TRBV5-1 | CASSWGTGIEEKLFF | TGCGCCAGCAGCTGGGGGACAGGGATCGAGGAAAAACTGTTTTTT
once | - | TRBJ1-2 | TRBV7-3 | CASSLNRDYGYTF | TGTGCCAGCAGCTTAAACAGGGATTATGGCTACACCTTC
few | - | TRBJ1-2 | TRBV5-1 | CASSFDGSRAYGYTF | TGCGCCAGCAGCTTTGATGGGAGTCGAGCATATGGCTACACCTTC